Following are 32 T cell receptor beta chains from one sample sequenced in a study of vaccination and CD4 T cells after COVID-19. Antigens for these TCRs are unknown. The Oncomine TCR Beta short-read assay sequenced DNA from cultured CD4+ T cells. Using its own MiXCR run on the PCR reads, TCRdb lists one record per CDR3 protein. The table shows roughly 7,600 distinct CDR3 sequences, with 35% occurring only once. Treatment specified: roughly ten-day PBMC culture with coronavirus spike peptide pools or control peptides (ViraFEST assay). Pre-COVID-19 pandemic sampling (2011-2018) yielded the unexposed donor's CD4+ T cells. The sequenced material came from CD4+ T cells from blood, cultured in vitro. These receptor sequences come from a human donor in good health.

By share, this clonotype counts as medium-sized (0.01 to 0.1%). CDR3 sequence (DNA): TGTGCCAGCAGTCGCGTCACAGATACGCAGTATTTT. It translates to CASSRVTDTQYF. The rearrangement uses TRBV6-1 and TRBJ2-3; D gene uncertain. Germline loops: CDR1 MNHNS, CDR2 SASEGT. Trimming took off 5 bases at V and 2 bases at J, with 5 bases between the two ends. The CDR3 covers 12 residues.

The chain has TRBV20-1 and TRBJ2-7; TRBD1 is a possible D gene (6 bases). Trimming took 5 bases from V and 5 from J, leaving 10 bases between them. The CDR3 length is 11 residues. The germline CDR1 and CDR2 sequences are DFQATT and SNEGSKA (reference sequence). In DNA, the CDR3 is TGCAGTGCTCACAGGGTCAACGAGCAGTACTTC. It translates to CSAHRVNEQYF.

This clonotype showed up just a few times. The chain uses TRBV24-1 and TRBJ2-1, with a weak D call TRBD2 (7 bases). Germline loops: CDR1 KGHDR, CDR2 SFDVKD. There are 14 residues in the CDR3. The ends were cut back, 5 bases at V and 4 bases at J, with 11 bases in the middle. The CDR3 here is CATSVGGPYNEQFF. The CDR3 bases are TGTGCCACCAGTGTCGGGGGGCCTTACAATGAGCAGTTCTTC.

The rearrangement links TRBV5-1 to TRBJ1-2, with D uncertain. From germline, CDR1 is SGHRS and CDR2 YFSETQ. The CDR3 is 17 residues long. The germline V and J ends were trimmed by 1 base and 4 bases, with 20 bases remaining between them. CDR3 in DNA: TGCGCCAGCAGCTTGCTGCCCCTAACCGAACGCTTCTATGGCTACACCTTC. Its protein is CASSLLPLTERFYGYTF.

This clonotype was observed a handful of times. This sequence joins TRBV2 and TRBJ2-5; 12 bases are a match to TRBD2. The ends lost 6 bases at V and 5 bases at J; junction bases unmatched: 4. The V gene's germline CDR1 is SNHLY and CDR2 FYNNEI. There are 14 residues in the CDR3. CDR3 region: CASRVGLAGETQYF. CDR3 DNA: TGTGCCAGCAGAGTAGGACTAGCGGGGGAGACCCAGTACTTC.

The J gene is TRBJ2-3, the V gene TRBV15; no reliable D call. V dropped 1 base and J dropped 11 bases, with 10 bases sitting between them. This CDR3 is built from 12 residues. CDR1 and CDR2 from the germline V gene are LNHNV and YYDKDF (reference sequence). For the CDR3, the DNA is TGTGCCACCAGCAGAGCCAGACATCGGCAGTATTTT. Its protein is CATSRARHRQYF.

J is TRBJ2-2 and V is TRBV6-1; 9 positions match TRBD1. J gave up 2 bases and V 8 bases, and 3 bases lay outside the gene matches. Looked up from germline, CDR1 is MNHNS and CDR2 is SASEGT. The CDR3 totals 14 residues. CDR3 bases: TGTGCCAGCGGACAGGGGCAAAACACCGGGGAGCTGTTTTTT. Translation: CASGQGQNTGELFF.

A few counts support this clonotype. The rearrangement links TRBV7-2 to TRBJ1-2; D perhaps matches TRBD1 (5 bases). The germline V and J ends were trimmed by 2 bases and 6 bases, with 10 bases remaining between them. This CDR3 contains 13 residues. Germline V gene lookup returns CDR1 SGHTA and CDR2 FQGNSA. The CDR3 sequence: CASSLSRENGYTF. Here the CDR3 DNA reads TGTGCCAGCAGCTTAAGCAGGGAAAATGGCTACACCTTC. Full variable domain (rest looked up from reference TRBV7-2 and TRBJ1-2): GAGVSQSPSNKVTEKGKDVELRCDPISGHTALYWYRQSLGQGLEFLIYFQGNSAPDKSGLPSDRFSAERTGGSVSTLTIQRTQQEDSAVYLCASSLSRENGYTFGSGTRLTVV.

The rearrangement uses TRBV19 and TRBJ1-5; D is unresolved. With 8 bases removed from V and 3 bases from J, the gap between germline ends came to 8 bases. From germline, CDR1 is LNHDA and CDR2 SQIVND (reference sequence). The CDR3 loop spans 12 amino acids. The CDR3 DNA reads TGTGCCAGTTCCTACAACAATCAGCCCCAGCATTTT. Its translation is CASSYNNQPQHF.

V and J are TRBV6-1 and TRBJ1-1, with D possibly matching TRBD1 (5 bases). CDR3 length equals 13 residues. The germline gives CDR1 MNHNS, CDR2 SASEGT. V lost 3 bases and J 3 bases, leaving 8 bases between the germline ends. The CDR3 region is CASSEQGYTEAFF. The CDR3 coding sequence is TGTGCCAGCAGTGAGCAGGGATACACTGAAGCTTTCTTT.

The rearrangement uses TRBV19 and TRBJ2-1; either TRBD1 or TRBD2 may fit D (5 bases each). CDR1 and CDR2 from the germline V gene are LNHDA and SQIVND (reference sequence). The CDR3 has 14 residues. V gave up 3 bases and J gave up 8 bases, with 14 bases separating them. This CDR3 is CASSIRDRRDEQFF. The CDR3 DNA sequence: TGTGCCAGTAGTATCCGGGACCGTAGGGATGAGCAGTTCTTC. The full variable domain, rest sourced from reference TRBV19 and TRBJ2-1, is DGGITQSPKYLFRKEGQNVTLSCEQNLNHDAMYWYRQDPGQGLRLIYYSQIVNDFQKGDIAEGYSVSREKKESFPLTVTSAQKNPTAFYLCASSIRDRRDEQFFGPGTRLTVL.

The chain uses TRBV7-6 and TRBJ2-1; 8 bases fit TRBD2. Trimming at V came to 6 bases and at J to 6 bases, leaving 13 bases not matched to a gene. This CDR3 has 16 residues. Germline lookup yields CDR1 SGHVS and CDR2 FNYEAQ. The CDR3 DNA reads TGTGCCAGCAGTCCGATGGGACTAGGAGGGGCCAATGAGCAGTTCTTC. Protein sequence: CASSPMGLGGANEQFF.

This chain links TRBV7-9 with TRBJ1-1; the D gene is possibly TRBD1 (6 bases). The CDR3 loop spans 13 amino acids. Germline CDR1 reads SEHNR; CDR2 reads FQNEAQ (reference sequence). Trimming stripped 5 bases from V and 3 bases from J, with 10 bases between. The chain's CDR3 is CASSLDRDTEAFF. The DNA for the CDR3 is TGTGCCAGCAGCCTGGACAGAGACACTGAAGCTTTCTTT.

The J gene is TRBJ2-7, the V gene TRBV27; possible D gene TRBD1, 6 bases. The germline V and J ends were trimmed by 2 bases and 2 bases, with 7 bases remaining between them. Germline V CDR1 and CDR2: MNHEY, SMNVEV (reference sequence). The CDR3 is 13 amino acids. CDR3 nucleotides: TGTGCCAGCAGTTTAGGACAGCCCTACGAGCAGTACTTC. Protein: CASSLGQPYEQYF.

The chain uses TRBV2 and TRBJ1-5; D is uncertain. The CDR3 extends over 12 amino acids. V was cut by 3 bases and J by 5 bases, with 5 bases left in between. Germline lookup yields CDR1 SNHLY and CDR2 FYNNEI. CDR3 sequence reads: CASSDMDQPQHF. The CDR3 nucleotides are TGTGCCAGCAGTGACATGGATCAGCCCCAGCATTTT.

Only a few counts were recorded for this clonotype. The chain recombines TRBV7-9 with TRBJ1-2; maybe TRBD1 (5 bases). V was pared by 2 bases and J by 7 bases, with 5 bases between. The CDR3 extends over 11 amino acids. Germline V gene lookup returns CDR1 SEHNR and CDR2 FQNEAQ (reference sequence). In DNA, the CDR3 is TGTGCCAGCAGCTTAAGGGGTGGCTACACCTTC. This sequence encodes CASSLRGGYTF. The variable domain in full, with the rest retrieved from reference TRBV7-9 and TRBJ1-2, is DTGVSQNPRHKITKRGQNVTFRCDPISEHNRLYWYRQTLGQGPEFLTYFQNEAQLEKSRLLSDRFSAERPKGSFSTLEIQRTEQGDSAMYLCASSLRGGYTFGSGTRLTVV.

This clonotype was seen only a few times. The chain combines TRBV19 with TRBJ1-2; D is uncertain. The CDR3 runs to 17 residues. Trimming left V 6 bases short and J 0 bases short, with 20 bases between. The germline gives CDR1 LNHDA, CDR2 SQIVND (reference sequence). CDR3 in amino acids: CASSTRTQTLANYGYTF. In nucleotides, the CDR3 is TGTGCCAGTAGCACTCGTACTCAGACTCTAGCTAACTATGGCTACACCTTC.

The V and J genes are TRBV7-8 and TRBJ1-2; no clear D gene. Germline V gene data show CDR1 as SGHVS and CDR2 as FQNEAQ. The V end lost 5 bases, the J end lost 8 bases, and 12 bases lay between the germline ends. The length of the CDR3 is 12 residues. CDR3: CASSPLKEGYTF. CDR3 coding DNA: TGTGCCAGCAGCCCGCTAAAAGAGGGCTACACCTTC.

With regard to this clonotype: One end of the junction does not line up with germline, which may come from a read error. This rearrangement joins TRBV20-1 to TRBJ1-6, with 7 bases fitting TRBD1. The germline gives CDR1 DFQATT, CDR2 SNEGSKA (reference sequence). This CDR3 region has 16 residues. CDR3 residues: CSAPGGSPGSNSSLHF. DNA of the CDR3: TGCAGTGCCCCAGGGGGGAGTCCGGGGTCCAATTCATCCCTCCACTTT.

This clonotype has just a few counts. The chain links TRBV6-1 to TRBJ2-7, with D uncertain. There are 16 residues in the CDR3. CDR1 MNHNS and CDR2 SASEGT come from the germline V gene. The germline V and J ends were trimmed by 0 bases and 4 bases, with 16 bases remaining between them. The CDR3 region is CASSEALRGRAYEQYF. The CDR3 DNA is TGTGCCAGCAGTGAAGCGCTTCGCGGTAGAGCATACGAGCAGTACTTC.

The V call is TRBV7-3, the J call TRBJ2-1; TRBD2 matches at 11 bases. Trimming took 5 bases from V and 4 from J; bases not matched to a gene: 7. CDR3 length: 16 amino acids. Germline values: CDR1 SGHTA, CDR2 FQGTGA. CDR3: CASSLYPSGGYNEQFF. CDR3 bases: TGTGCCAGCAGCCTATACCCTAGCGGGGGGTACAATGAGCAGTTCTTC.

V and J are TRBV10-3 and TRBJ2-3; D gene ambiguous. This CDR3 contains 14 residues. CDR1 and CDR2 from the germline V gene are ENHRY and SYGVKD. V was clipped by 10 bases and J by 0 bases, with 14 bases between them. CDR3 amino acids: CASSPTDSTDTQYF. Here the CDR3 DNA reads TGTGCCAGCAGCCCGACCGATAGCACAGATACGCAGTATTTT.

The V gene is TRBV5-4, the J gene TRBJ1-2; D uncertain. The ends were cut back, 1 base at V and 8 bases at J, with 12 bases in the middle. The CDR3 totals 13 residues. The germline V gene encodes CDR1 SGHNT and CDR2 YYREEE (reference sequence). CDR3 sequence (DNA): TGTGCCAGCAGCTTGTCCGGAAATGGAGGCTACACCTTC. Its translation: CASSLSGNGGYTF.

V is TRBV9 and J is TRBJ1-2; unclear D gene. V was shortened by 4 bases and J by 0 bases, with 10 bases between the two germline ends. CDR3 size: 14 residues. The germline CDR1 and CDR2 sequences are SGDLS and YYNGEE. Written as DNA, the CDR3 is TGTGCCAGCAGCACCCGGACTGCTAACTATGGCTACACCTTC. Amino acids: CASSTRTANYGYTF.

Only a few counts were recorded for this clonotype. V and J are TRBV4-2 and TRBJ1-2, with D possibly being TRBD1 (5 bases). The germline V gene has CDR1 LGHNA and CDR2 YNFKEQ. Trimming removed 1 base at V and 7 bases at J, with 13 bases between. The CDR3 is made up of 14 amino acids. The CDR3 coding sequence is TGTGCCAGCAGCCAAGCAGAGGGGAGCTCTGGCTACACCTTC. Translated: CASSQAEGSSGYTF.

The chain recombines TRBV11-3 with TRBJ1-1; perhaps TRBD1 as D (6 bases). The CDR3 covers 13 residues. Trimming removed 5 bases from V and 4 bases from J, with 11 bases in between. Germline lookup yields CDR1 SGHNT and CDR2 YENEEA. The CDR3 nucleotides are TGTGCCAGCAGCCCAGGACAGTTCACTGAAGCTTTCTTT. Encoded protein: CASSPGQFTEAFF.

The chain is built from TRBV19 and TRBJ2-1; tentative D call: TRBD1 (6 bases). V was cut by 5 bases and J by 8 bases, with 19 bases left in between. This CDR3 region has 15 residues. Germline-derived CDR1 and CDR2 are LNHDA and SQIVND (reference sequence). CDR3 sequence reads: CASSPLEGDRDEQFF. DNA for the CDR3: TGTGCCAGTAGTCCCCTCGAGGGGGATAGGGATGAGCAGTTCTTC. Based on the CDR3 plus reference TRBV19 and TRBJ2-1, the full variable domain is DGGITQSPKYLFRKEGQNVTLSCEQNLNHDAMYWYRQDPGQGLRLIYYSQIVNDFQKGDIAEGYSVSREKKESFPLTVTSAQKNPTAFYLCASSPLEGDRDEQFFGPGTRLTVL.

The V gene is TRBV5-1, the J gene TRBJ2-3; D not certain. The germline V gene has CDR1 SGHRS and CDR2 YFSETQ. V gave up 0 bases and J gave up 2 bases, with 10 bases separating them. This CDR3 region has 15 residues. Here the CDR3 DNA reads TGCGCCAGCAGCTTGGGGCGGAGATACACAGATACGCAGTATTTT. This codes for CASSLGRRYTDTQYF.

The chain recombines TRBV11-2 with TRBJ2-5; D is unresolved. V lost 1 base, J lost 5 bases, and 14 bases lay in between. This CDR3 is 15 amino acids long. Germline lookup yields CDR1 SGHAT and CDR2 FQNNGV. The CDR3 reads CASSLGTGVWETQYF. CDR3 in DNA: TGTGCCAGCAGCTTAGGGACCGGCGTCTGGGAGACCCAGTACTTC.

V usage is TRBV11-2 and J usage is TRBJ1-1; D call uncertain. Germline V gene lookup returns CDR1 SGHAT and CDR2 FQNNGV. CDR3 length: 11 residues. The germline V and J ends were trimmed by 5 bases and 8 bases, with 9 bases remaining between them. The CDR3 here is CASSRDMEAFF. Here the CDR3 DNA reads TGTGCCAGCAGCAGGGATATGGAAGCTTTCTTT. The full variable domain, with the rest looked up from reference TRBV11-2 and TRBJ1-1, is EAGVAQSPRYKIIEKRQSVAFWCNPISGHATLYWYQQILGQGPKLLIQFQNNGVVDDSQLPKDRFSAERLKGVDSTLKIQPAKLEDSAVYLCASSRDMEAFFGQGTRLTVV.

V and J are TRBV9 and TRBJ1-1, with unresolved D. V was clipped by 3 bases and J by 1 base, with 16 bases between them. In germline, CDR1 is SGDLS, CDR2 YYNGEE. This CDR3 is built from 16 residues. CDR3 coding DNA: TGTGCCAGCAGCGCCGGACCGGTTTTGGGGAACACTGAAGCTTTCTTT. Translated: CASSAGPVLGNTEAFF.

This clonotype was seen a few times. The chain's CDR3 is CASSLPNRAGYTF. In DNA, the CDR3 is TGTGCCAGCAGTCTTCCTAACAGGGCTGGCTACACCTTC. The chain links TRBV6-1 to TRBJ1-2, with D possibly TRBD1 on 6 matching bases. Germline values: CDR1 MNHNS, CDR2 SASEGT. The CDR3 runs to 13 residues. V was cut by 5 bases and J by 7 bases, with 14 bases left in between.